The rows below give T cell receptor beta chains drawn from one sample of a study of graft-versus-host responses after intestinal transplantation. Their recognized antigens are unknown. Some clones are missing from TCRdb's copy, which holds only in-frame ones; the method was immunoSEQ multiplex PCR. The data hold 130,000 or so clones, with around 90% observed a single time. The sequenced sample was unstimulated CD4+ T cells sorted from spleen or lymph node cells, obtained before intestinal transplant. The receptors originated from a human donor who received an intestinal transplant. The CDR3 runs from the conserved cysteine through the conserved F or W. The order of the fields is clone size, V gene, J gene, D gene, CDR3 protein, CDR3 DNA. D genes are given only for firm matches. For some rows the clone size is stated as once, few or many, or as a class when expanded; others skip it.

abundance: -; v_gene: TRBV28; j_gene: TRBJ1-5; d_gene: TRBD1; CDR3aa: CASSPPDRSDQPQHF; CDR3nt: TGTGCCAGCAGTCCACCGGACAGGTCCGATCAGCCCCAGCATTTT
abundance: -; v_gene: TRBV7-6; j_gene: TRBJ2-7; d_gene: -; CDR3aa: CASSLGEAAYEQYF; CDR3nt: TGTGCCAGCAGCTTAGGTGAGGCGGCATACGAGCAGTACTTC
abundance: -; v_gene: TRBV5-1; j_gene: TRBJ1-1; d_gene: -; CDR3aa: CASSLDSPNTEAFF; CDR3nt: TGCGCCAGCAGCCTAGACAGCCCGAACACTGAAGCTTTCTTT
abundance: -; v_gene: TRBV7-9; j_gene: TRBJ2-7; d_gene: TRBD1; CDR3aa: CASSLVSRGHEQYF; CDR3nt: TGTGCCAGCAGCTTAGTTAGCAGGGGGCACGAGCAGTACTTC
abundance: -; v_gene: TRBV7-6; j_gene: TRBJ2-1; d_gene: -; CDR3aa: CASSLAFSSYNEQFF; CDR3nt: TGTGCCAGCAGCTTAGCGTTCTCCTCCTACAATGAGCAGTTCTTC
abundance: -; v_gene: TRBV6-5; j_gene: TRBJ1-1; d_gene: -; CDR3aa: CASSYRQLGNTEAFF; CDR3nt: TGTGCCAGCAGTTACCGGCAACTAGGGAACACTGAAGCTTTCTTT
abundance: -; v_gene: TRBV15; j_gene: TRBJ1-4; d_gene: -; CDR3aa: CATSRGAEKLFF; CDR3nt: TGTGCCACCAGCAGAGGGGCAGAAAAACTGTTTTTT
abundance: -; v_gene: TRBV7-8; j_gene: TRBJ2-6; d_gene: -; CDR3aa: CASRISGANVLTF; CDR3nt: TGTGCCAGCAGAATCTCTGGGGCCAACGTCCTGACTTTC
abundance: -; v_gene: TRBV28; j_gene: TRBJ1-2; d_gene: -; CDR3aa: CASSLLKGSGGYTF; CDR3nt: TGTGCCAGCAGTTTACTCAAAGGGTCAGGGGGCTACACCTTC
abundance: once; v_gene: TRBV11-2; j_gene: TRBJ2-1; d_gene: TRBD2; CDR3aa: CASSFEGGRGSYNEQFF; CDR3nt: TGTGCCAGCAGCTTTGAGGGCGGGAGAGGATCCTACAATGAGCAGTTCTTC
abundance: -; v_gene: TRBV15; j_gene: TRBJ1-2; d_gene: TRBD1; CDR3aa: CATSRERQGEGYTF; CDR3nt: TGTGCCACCAGCAGAGAGCGGCAGGGGGAAGGCTACACCTTC
abundance: -; v_gene: TRBV10-1; j_gene: TRBJ2-3; d_gene: TRBD1; CDR3aa: CASSKKGKGAGRCSDTQYF; CDR3nt: TGCGCCAGCAGTAAAAAAGGTAAGGGGGCGGGTAGATGCTCAGATACGCAGTATTTT
abundance: -; v_gene: TRBV5-5; j_gene: TRBJ2-7; d_gene: -; CDR3aa: CASSPLMYEQYF; CDR3nt: TGTGCCAGCAGTCCGCTTATGTACGAGCAGTACTTC
abundance: once; v_gene: TRBV5-1; j_gene: TRBJ2-5; d_gene: -; CDR3aa: CASSLIWRYQETQYF; CDR3nt: TGCGCCAGCAGCTTGATATGGAGGTACCAAGAGACCCAGTACTTC
abundance: -; v_gene: TRBV27; j_gene: TRBJ1-2; d_gene: -; CDR3aa: CASSPQDSQFIRGYTF; CDR3nt: TGTGCCAGCAGTCCCCAGGACAGCCAATTCATACGTGGCTACACCTTC
abundance: -; v_gene: TRBV4-1; j_gene: TRBJ1-1; d_gene: -; CDR3aa: CASSPLGIRRVGNTEAFF; CDR3nt: TGCGCCAGCAGCCCCCTGGGTATCCGGAGGGTGGGGAACACTGAAGCTTTCTTT
abundance: -; v_gene: TRBV11-2; j_gene: TRBJ2-7; d_gene: -; CDR3aa: CASSLVGGGSYEQYF; CDR3nt: TGTGCCAGCAGCTTAGTGGGGGGAGGCTCCTACGAGCAGTACTTC
abundance: -; v_gene: TRBV7-3; j_gene: TRBJ2-1; d_gene: -; CDR3aa: CASSPAAGLSNEQFF; CDR3nt: TGTGCCAGCAGCCCCGCGGCAGGGCTGAGCAATGAGCAGTTCTTC
abundance: once; v_gene: TRBV5-1; j_gene: TRBJ2-3; d_gene: TRBD2; CDR3aa: CASSLGGSRTDTQYF; CDR3nt: TGCGCCAGCAGCTTGGGCGGGAGCAGGACAGATACGCAGTATTTT
abundance: -; v_gene: TRBV27; j_gene: TRBJ1-2; d_gene: TRBD1; CDR3aa: CATKGTGVFLPYGYTF; CDR3nt: TGTGCCACCAAGGGGACAGGGGTTTTTCTGCCCTATGGCTACACCTTC
abundance: -; v_gene: TRBV28; j_gene: TRBJ2-5; d_gene: -; CDR3aa: CASSPQGKEQTQYF; CDR3nt: TGTGCCAGCAGTCCTCAGGGGAAGGAACAGACCCAGTACTTC
abundance: -; v_gene: TRBV5-1; j_gene: TRBJ2-1; d_gene: TRBD2; CDR3aa: CASSLESSGRAGEQFF; CDR3nt: TGCGCCAGCAGCTTGGAGTCTAGCGGGAGGGCCGGTGAGCAGTTCTTC
abundance: -; v_gene: TRBV2; j_gene: TRBJ1-5; d_gene: -; CDR3aa: CASSVESGYSNQPQHF; CDR3nt: TGTGCCAGCAGTGTTGAATCGGGATATAGCAATCAGCCCCAGCATTTT
abundance: -; v_gene: TRBV5-1; j_gene: TRBJ2-1; d_gene: TRBD2; CDR3aa: CASSLALYGTSGRVGYNEQFF; CDR3nt: TGCGCCAGCAGCTTGGCCCTATACGGGACTAGCGGGAGGGTAGGCTACAATGAGCAGTTCTTC